This T cell receptor beta chain was sequenced for a study of blood T cell repertoires in COVID-19. As for the study in general: Acute and convalescent COVID-19 samples came from the United States, Italy and Spain. From T cells, B-cell-depleted T cells, or PBMCs came the material, which was cDNA or gDNA.

Germline CDR1 and CDR2: SGHDN and FVKESK. Trimming removed 2 bases from V and 1 base from J, with 12 bases in between. CDR3 length: 15 residues. As originally analysed: From reference gene primer amplification, estimates of nucleated cell counts were derived. Clones were sequenced by immunoSEQ multiplex PCR, and TCRdb holds only the in-frame ones, with some missing. V and J calls and clone size are given by that table; D and trimming were obtained from the DNA. Seen here are under 500,000 clones, 75% to 90% observed once, and the top ten hold around 4.4%. This clone was seen a few times. The chain links TRBV14 to TRBJ2-7; no clear D. The receptor was isolated from a woman aged 25-40 years with acute or convalescent COVID-19. The sequenced sample consisted of peripheral blood. For the CDR3, the DNA is TGTGCCAGCAGCCAACTGCAGGCTTGGTCCTACGAGCAGTACTTC. Translating gives CASSQLQAWSYEQYF.